This T cell receptor (beta chain) was documented in a study of T cells in tuberculosis. Looking at the study overall: CD1B tetramers identified T cells specific for mycobacterial lipid GMM.

Notes on the study in general: Some low-affinity tetramer-binding T cells may be absent from this sample.

Sorting used thawed, overnight-rested PBMC stained with anti-CD3, a viability dye and GMM-loaded CD1B tetramer. The CD1B tetramers carried C32 glucose monomycolate purified from Rhodococcus equi. PBMC for tetramer sorting were first depleted of CD14-expressing monocytes. Each donor contributed roughly 100,000 sorted tetramer-negative cells. Deletions cut 5 bases from V and 1 base from J, with 15 bases between. The CDR3 length is 15 residues. CDR1 is SGHRS, CDR2 YFSETQ, per germline. The assay was immunoSEQ multiplex PCR, and TCRdb's table has in-frame clones only and misses some. This sample yields approximately 100,000 clones, of which just over 90% are seen a single time; approximately 1.9% belongs to the top ten.

The specimen sequenced was CD1b-GMM tetramer-negative cells sorted from PBMCs. The origin of this receptor is an adult woman with latent tuberculosis. The V and J genes are TRBV5-1 and TRBJ1-1; possible D gene TRBD1, 5 bases. DNA of the CDR3: TGCGCCAGCAGGCGGGAATCCAGGGAGAACACTGAAGCTTTCTTT. It translates to CASRRESRENTEAFF. Together with reference TRBV5-1 and TRBJ1-1, the CDR3 gives the full variable domain: KAGVTQTPRYLIKTRGQQVTLSCSPISGHRSVSWYQQTPGQGLQFLFEYFSETQRNKGNFPGRFSGRQFSNSRSEMNVSTLELGDSALYLCASRRESRENTEAFFGQGTRLTVV.